The table lists the clone carrying this T cell receptor beta chain with a count of one. Sequenced by immunoSEQ multiplex PCR; TCRdb stores in-frame clones only, minus some. The sample yields 35,000 to 45,000 clones, around 91% seen once. Germline loops: CDR1 MNHNS, CDR2 SASEGT. The CDR3 has 15 amino acids. J gave up 4 bases and V 3 bases, and 5 bases lay outside the gene matches. The sample originates from a study of blood T cell repertoires in COVID-19. Across the study: Italy, Spain and the United States were the sources of the convalescent and acute COVID-19 samples. Sample material is recorded as cDNA or gDNA derived from T cells, B-cell-depleted T cells, or PBMCs.

The sequence was obtained from a man between 50 and 59 years old with active COVID-19. The gene calls are TRBV6-1 and TRBJ2-2; 7 bases align to TRBD1. What was sequenced was peripheral blood. The CDR3 sequence is CASSDPTGSTGELFF. CDR3 sequence (DNA): TGTGCCAGCAGTGACCCGACAGGGTCCACCGGGGAGCTGTTTTTT.